This T cell receptor beta chain was captured in a study of blood T cell repertoires in COVID-19. Study as a whole: Italy, Spain and the United States were the sources of the convalescent and acute COVID-19 samples. PBMCs, B-cell-depleted T cells, or T cells were the source of the cDNA or gDNA that made up the material.

As handled by the study authors: Cell counts per sample came from amplifying reference gene primers. Sequenced by immunoSEQ multiplex PCR; TCRdb stores in-frame clones only, minus some. From that table come the V and J calls and clone size; the DNA was used to work out D and trimming. The data contain some 180,000 clones, 70% to 85% of them singletons. Germline V gene sequence: CDR1 ENHRY, CDR2 SYGVKD. V was clipped by 0 bases and J by 9 bases; unmatched bases: 8. The length of the CDR3 is 15 residues. Sequencing was performed on peripheral blood. This chain links TRBV10-3 with TRBJ2-1, with 7 bases aligning to TRBD1. The receptor comes from a human donor in a cohort sampled during active COVID-19. CDR3 sequence: CAISESTGWDGEQFF. For the CDR3, the DNA is TGTGCCATCAGTGAGTCGACAGGGTGGGATGGTGAGCAGTTCTTC.